The clone carrying this TCR beta chain was detected many times. The antigen is not known. The data originate from a study of T cells in Graves' hyperthyroidism and ophthalmopathy. Overall study results and limits: Blood samples included most of the expanded thyroid clonotypes exceeding 0.001.

TCR beta CDR3 region amplification was performed from RNA transcripts. HTBI primers were used for first-round RT-PCR of the TCR CDR3. TCRdb re-analysed the multiplex PCR reads in MiXCR, keeping a single row per CDR3 protein. The sample gives hundreds of thousands of distinct CDR3 sequences, about 14% of which show up once; approximately 13% is in the top ten. This CDR3 comprises 17 residues. V shed 1 base and J 0 bases; nucleotides not matched to a gene: 7. Germline loops: CDR1 SEHNR, CDR2 FQNEAQ (reference sequence). This chain links TRBV7-9 with TRBJ2-7; 9 positions agree with TRBD2. This clonotype originated in a woman aged 45-65 years with Graves' ophthalmopathy. The sample comprised blood. In DNA form, the CDR3 reads TGTGCCAGCAGCTTAGGAGGTGGACTAGCGAGCTCCTACGAGCAGTACTTC. It encodes CASSLGGGLASSYEQYF.